The clone carrying this TCR beta chain was counted a few times. Its antigen is unknown. The data derive from a study of response to subunit inactivated influenza vaccine. Trimming removed 7 bases at V and 10 bases at J, with 19 bases between. CDR3 length equals 13 residues. Study-wide results and limits: The authors suggested that every seasonal influenza vaccination recruits few new T cells.

TCRdb independently ran MiXCR on the RT-PCR reads; one entry per CDR3 protein. The table shows about half a million distinct CDR3 sequences, with roughly 11% occurring only once. The sequenced sample was PBMCs from blood, obtained more than 35 days after vaccination. This rearrangement joins TRBV12-3 or TRBV12-4 to TRBJ1-1; the D is unclear. The receptor's source is a man aged 50 to 60 who received an inactivated influenza vaccine. The CDR3 DNA follows: TGTGCCAGCATAAAGTGGACCGACCCTGGAGCTTTCTTT. As protein: CASIKWTDPGAFF.